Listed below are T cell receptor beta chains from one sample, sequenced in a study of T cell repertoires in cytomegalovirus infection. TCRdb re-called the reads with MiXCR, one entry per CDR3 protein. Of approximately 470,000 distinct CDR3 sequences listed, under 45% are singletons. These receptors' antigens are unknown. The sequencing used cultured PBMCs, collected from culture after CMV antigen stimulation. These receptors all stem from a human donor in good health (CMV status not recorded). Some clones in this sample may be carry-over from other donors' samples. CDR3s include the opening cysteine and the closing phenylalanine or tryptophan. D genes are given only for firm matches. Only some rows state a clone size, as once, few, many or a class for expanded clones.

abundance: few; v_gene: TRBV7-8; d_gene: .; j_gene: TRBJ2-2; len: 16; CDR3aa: CASSPRDTAGTGELFF; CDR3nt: TGTGCCAGCAGCCCCCGGGACACTGCGGGCACCGGGGAGCTGTTTTTT
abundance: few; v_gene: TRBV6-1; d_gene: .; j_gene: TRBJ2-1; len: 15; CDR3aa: CASTRRDFPYNEQFF; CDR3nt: TGTGCCAGCACCCGACGGGACTTCCCATACAATGAGCAGTTCTTC
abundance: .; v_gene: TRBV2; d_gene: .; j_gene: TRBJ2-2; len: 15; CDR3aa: CASSETGPNTGELFF; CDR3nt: TGTGCCAGCAGTGAAACAGGGCCCAACACCGGGGAGCTGTTTTTT
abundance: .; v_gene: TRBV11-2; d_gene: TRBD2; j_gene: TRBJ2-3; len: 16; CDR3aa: CASSTTSGGATDTQYF; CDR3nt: TGTGCCAGCAGCACCACTAGCGGGGGGGCCACAGATACGCAGTATTTT
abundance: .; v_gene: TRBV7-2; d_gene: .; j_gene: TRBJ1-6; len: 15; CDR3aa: CASSPTVRSNSPLHF; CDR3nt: TGTGCCAGCAGCCCGACAGTGCGTTCAAATTCACCCCTCCACTTT
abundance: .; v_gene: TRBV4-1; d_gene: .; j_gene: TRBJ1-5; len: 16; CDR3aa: CASSPAGTSTRQPQHF; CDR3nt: TGCGCCAGCAGCCCGGCCGGGACCTCGACACGTCAGCCCCAGCATTTT
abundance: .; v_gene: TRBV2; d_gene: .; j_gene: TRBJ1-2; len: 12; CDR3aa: CASGSEGYGYTF; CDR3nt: TGTGCCAGCGGCTCCGAAGGGTATGGCTACACCTTC
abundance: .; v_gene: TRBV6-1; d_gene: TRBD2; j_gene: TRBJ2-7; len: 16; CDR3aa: CASSEGLAGGGYEQYF; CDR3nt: TGTGCCAGCAGTGAAGGACTAGCGGGAGGAGGGTATGAGCAGTACTTC
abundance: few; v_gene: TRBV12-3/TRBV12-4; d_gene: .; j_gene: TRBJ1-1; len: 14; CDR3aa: CASSFMGIVTEAFF; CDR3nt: TGTGCCAGCAGTTTCATGGGAATCGTCACTGAAGCTTTCTTT
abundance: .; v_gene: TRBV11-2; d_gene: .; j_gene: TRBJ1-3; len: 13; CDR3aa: CASSLTAGNTIYF; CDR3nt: TGTGCCAGCAGCTTAACAGCTGGAAACACCATATATTTT